The 5 T cell receptor beta chains below were found in one sample sequenced in a study of T-cell memory formation after mild COVID-19. A single record per CDR3 protein comes from TCRdb applying MiXCR to the 5' RACE reads. The table includes about 350,000 distinct CDR3 sequences, roughly an eighth detected once. Sequences were obtained from PBMCs or a T cell subset sorted from them (not recorded which). All receptors derive from a man in his late teens or twenties who had mild COVID-19 (a few samples of this study predate the infection). Cell type and time point are not known.

The chain combines TRBV24-1 with TRBJ2-7; 9 positions match TRBD1. Trimming at V came to 10 bases and at J to 4 bases, leaving 13 bases not matched to a gene. CDR1 and CDR2 from the germline V gene are KGHDR and SFDVKD. CDR3 length equals 15 residues. The CDR3 DNA reads as TGTGCCACTCCCACCCGGGACAGGGTAGGGTACGAGCAGTACGTC. Translated: CATPTRDRVGYEQYV.

This sequence joins TRBV4-2 and TRBJ2-7; D may be TRBD1 or TRBD2 (5 bases each). This CDR3 is 15 amino acids long. Germline assignment: CDR1 LGHNA and CDR2 YNFKEQ. V was cut by 1 base and J by 7 bases, with 17 bases left in between. CDR3 protein: CASSQASGALGEQYF. DNA for the CDR3: TGTGCCAGCAGCCAAGCCTCCGGGGCCCTTGGGGAGCAGTACTTC.

This clonotype came up a few times. This sequence joins TRBV6-6 and TRBJ1-3; 7 bases line up with TRBD1. Per germline, CDR1 MNHNY and CDR2 SVGAGI (reference sequence). This CDR3 is built from 13 residues. J gave up 4 bases and V 4 bases, and 1 base lay outside the gene matches. The CDR3 sequence: CASSSTGGNTIYF. CDR3 sequence (DNA): TGTGCCAGCAGTTCGACAGGGGGAAACACCATATATTTT.

The gene calls are TRBV11-2 and TRBJ2-5; the match to TRBD1 covers 7 bases. Germline V gene lookup returns CDR1 SGHAT and CDR2 FQNNGV. The V and J ends lost 6 bases and 5 bases, in that order; junction bases with no gene match: 12. CDR3 size: 15 residues. CDR3: CASSYRGYNGETQYF. CDR3 DNA: TGTGCCAGCAGTTACAGGGGCTACAATGGGGAGACCCAGTACTTC.

This clonotype occurred a few times. This chain connects TRBV11-2 to TRBJ2-7; TRBD1 is a possible D gene (5 bases). In germline, CDR1 is SGHAT, CDR2 FQNNGV. Trimming cost V 5 bases and J 2 bases, with 7 bases left between them. The CDR3 sequence is 12 residues long. In DNA form, the CDR3 reads TGTGCCAGCAGCAGACAGCCCTACGAGCAGTACGTC. Translating it yields CASSRQPYEQYV.